This T cell receptor (beta chain) was found in a study of CD8 T cells in Susac syndrome. CDR1 is DFQATT, CDR2 SNEGSKA, per germline (reference sequence). The CDR3 spans 16 residues. Trimming took 0 bases from V and 2 from J, leaving 14 bases between them. TEMRA cells were enriched by FACS, while CD8+ and CD4+ T cells were obtained through a negative isolation that was performed magnetically. The RNA, roughly 0.5 to 1 ug, was put through reverse transcription using random hexamers. In TCRdb, the immunoSEQ multiplex PCR reads were re-called with MiXCR into one record per CDR3 protein. The table has around 270,000 distinct CDR3 sequences, over 75% seen once; the top ten hold around 0.2%.

This receptor was identified in a human donor with multiple sclerosis. The chain links TRBV20-1 to TRBJ2-1, with D unresolved. Sequenced sample: CD8+ T cells from PBMCs. CDR3 DNA: TGCAGTGCTAGAGAGATAAGGCGCTATACCTACAATGAGCAGTTCTTC. Its protein is CSAREIRRYTYNEQFF.